These T cell receptor beta chains were read from a single sample in a study of T cells after yellow fever vaccination. TCRdb ran MiXCR on the 5' RACE reads and lists one entry per CDR3 protein. The sample has 96,000 or so distinct CDR3 sequences; over 8% are singletons. Material: CD8+ T cells not binding an NS4B(214-222) dextramer, sorted from PBMCs, obtained roughly 14 days after the first yellow fever vaccination. The receptor set was obtained from a man aged 18-30 years who received the YFV17D yellow fever vaccine. The CDR3 runs from the conserved cysteine through the conserved F or W. A D gene is named only where the DNA matches it firmly. Rows may omit the clone size; those that give it use once, few, many or a size class.

CDR3 length	D gene	clone size	V gene	J gene	CDR3 DNA	CDR3 protein
13	.	few	TRBV28	TRBJ1-1	TGTGCCAGCACCCTTCAGGGAACCACTGAAGCTTTCTTT	CASTLQGTTEAFF
16	TRBD2	few	TRBV7-6	TRBJ2-3	TGTGCCAGCAGCTTAGCTTGGCGGGGGGGCACAGATACGCAGTATTTT	CASSLAWRGGTDTQYF
18	.	few	TRBV4-3	TRBJ2-2	TGCGCCAGCAGCCACGAGAATCAGGGTCTTGGGGACACCGGGGAGCTGTTTTTT	CASSHENQGLGDTGELFF
15	.	few	TRBV19	TRBJ1-1	TGTGCCAGTAGTGGGACGACCCCAAGGGACACTGAAGCTTTCTTT	CASSGTTPRDTEAFF
19	.	.	TRBV11-2	TRBJ1-5	TGTGCCAGCAGACTGGAGATCGGGACCGGATCTTATAGCAATCAGCCCCAGCATTTT	CASRLEIGTGSYSNQPQHF
18	.	few	TRBV28	TRBJ2-6	TGTGCCAGCAGTTTACAAAGGATCGAGGTGTCTGGGGCCAACGTCCTGACTTTC	CASSLQRIEVSGANVLTF
16	TRBD1	.	TRBV29-1	TRBJ2-1	TGCAGCGTTGGGGCTAGGGGACAGGGGGCCGGGAATGAGCAGTTCTTC	CSVGARGQGAGNEQFF
13	.	few	TRBV12-3/TRBV12-4	TRBJ2-7	TGTGCCAGCAGTGACAGGACCCCTATAGAGCAGTACTTC	CASSDRTPIEQYF
16	TRBD1	.	TRBV7-9	TRBJ2-6	TGTGCCAGCAGCTCGGGACAGGGATCTGGGGCCAACGTCCTGACTTTC	CASSSGQGSGANVLTF
13	TRBD1	.	TRBV5-5	TRBJ1-1	TGTGCCAGCAGCTTGTCCAGGGGGATTGAAGCTTTCTTT	CASSLSRGIEAFF
15	.	.	TRBV5-5	TRBJ2-3	TGTGCCAGCAGCTGGGACGTAACTAGCACAGATACGCAGTATTTT	CASSWDVTSTDTQYF
17	.	few	TRBV21-1	TRBJ2-5	TGTGCCAGCAGCAAAAGTTGTTTGAACCCTTCAGGGGAGACCCAGTACTTC	CASSKSCLNPSGETQYF
14	TRBD1	few	TRBV5-6	TRBJ2-7	TGTGCCAGCAGCTTGGGACAGGGGTTCTACGAGCAGTACTTC	CASSLGQGFYEQYF
12	.	few	TRBV7-3	TRBJ2-2	TGTGCCAGCAGACTATTTACCGGGGAGCTGTTTTTT	CASRLFTGELFF
16	TRBD1	.	TRBV4-3	TRBJ2-7	TGCGCCAGCAGCCAATTAGTTGGACAGGGCCCCTACGAGCAGTACTTC	CASSQLVGQGPYEQYF
13	.	.	TRBV7-8	TRBJ2-7	TGTGCCAGCAGCTTAGATAGGCTAGCCGGGCAGTACTTC	CASSLDRLAGQYF
15	.	few	TRBV6-1	TRBJ1-1	TGTGCCAGCAGTACAGCCCAGGGGCGAGCGTTTGAAGCTTTCTTT	CASSTAQGRAFEAFF
16	TRBD1	few	TRBV9	TRBJ1-3	TGTGCCAGCAGCGTAGCCGGGACAGCACCTGGAAACACCATATATTTT	CASSVAGTAPGNTIYF
15	TRBD1	.	TRBV12-3/TRBV12-4	TRBJ1-1	TGTGCCAGCAGTTTGGGACAGAACATGAACACTGAAGCTTTCTTT	CASSLGQNMNTEAFF
16	TRBD1	few	TRBV4-1	TRBJ2-1	TGCGCCAGCAGCCAAGGGACAGGGGGCTCCTACAATGAGCAGTTCTTC	CASSQGTGGSYNEQFF
11	.	few	TRBV29-1	TRBJ2-7	TGTACCGCCTGGGCGCAGGGGGAGCAGTACTTC	CTAWAQGEQYF
15	.	.	TRBV24-1	TRBJ2-1	TGTGCCACCAGTGATTCCTCTAGGGGCGGCGATGAGCAGTTCTTC	CATSDSSRGGDEQFF
13	.	.	TRBV6-2/TRBV6-3	TRBJ2-7	TGTGCCAGCAGTACTCCGCTCTCCTACGAGCAGTACTTC	CASSTPLSYEQYF
14	.	many	TRBV4-2	TRBJ2-1	TGTGCCAGCAGCCAAACCCCAAGTTCAATTCGGCAGTTCTTC	CASSQTPSSIRQFF
15	TRBD1	.	TRBV12-3/TRBV12-4	TRBJ1-2	TGTGCCAGCAGTTTTCCACAGACAGGGACGGAGGGCTACACCTTC	CASSFPQTGTEGYTF
15	TRBD1	.	TRBV20-1	TRBJ2-1	TGCAGTGCCAATTCCGGGACAGGGTCGGTCAATGAGCAGTTCTTC	CSANSGTGSVNEQFF
17	TRBD2	few	TRBV7-6	TRBJ2-7	TGTGCCAGCAGCTTAGAGCCTCCGACTAGCGGGGCCTACGAGCAGTACTTC	CASSLEPPTSGAYEQYF
13	.	.	TRBV7-9	TRBJ1-4	TGTGCCAGCAGCATCTCCCTGGAGGAAAAACTGTTTTTT	CASSISLEEKLFF
15	TRBD2	.	TRBV7-2	TRBJ2-7	TGTGCCAGCAGCTTACACGCTAGCGGACCCTACGAGCAGTACTTC	CASSLHASGPYEQYF
15	TRBD2	few	TRBV6-1	TRBJ2-3	TGTGCCAGCAGCTTTAGACTAGCGGGATCAGATACGCAGTATTTT	CASSFRLAGSDTQYF
16	.	.	TRBV5-1	TRBJ2-2	TGCGCCAGCAGCCTGTGGGGTGGAGACGACACCGGGGAGCTGTTTTTT	CASSLWGGDDTGELFF
15	TRBD1	few	TRBV7-9	TRBJ1-3	TGTGCCAGCAGCCCAAGACAGGGTATTCGAAACACCATATATTTT	CASSPRQGIRNTIYF
17	.	few	TRBV7-9	TRBJ1-6	TGTGCCAGCAGCTTGATAAGGACCGGACCTTATAATTCACCCCTCCACTTT	CASSLIRTGPYNSPLHF
19	TRBD2	.	TRBV5-4	TRBJ2-3	TGTGCCAGCAGCTTGAAAGCGGGGGGGCGTGGGAGTTGGACAGATACGCAGTATTTT	CASSLKAGGRGSWTDTQYF
17	TRBD2	few	TRBV12-3/TRBV12-4	TRBJ2-2	TGTGCCAGCAGTCCTTTCCTAGCGGGGGCGAACACCGGGGAGCTGTTTTTT	CASSPFLAGANTGELFF
14	.	few	TRBV27	TRBJ2-3	TGTGCCAGCAGTTTAAACGACTACACAGATACGCAGTATTTT	CASSLNDYTDTQYF
15	.	few	TRBV7-9	TRBJ2-5	TGTGCCAGCAGCTTAGGATCTGGGCGGGAAGAGACCCAGTACTTC	CASSLGSGREETQYF
14	.	few	TRBV6-2/TRBV6-3	TRBJ1-5	TGTGCCAGCAGTTACGTCAACGTCAATCAGCCCCAGCATTTT	CASSYVNVNQPQHF
14	.	.	TRBV14	TRBJ2-7	TGTGCCAGCAGTCTCGACAGAAGCTCCTACGAGCAGTACTTC	CASSLDRSSYEQYF
16	TRBD2	.	TRBV2	TRBJ2-1	TGTGCCAGCAGTGACCAGACTAGCGGGGGCTACAATGAGCAGTTCTTC	CASSDQTSGGYNEQFF
10	.	few	TRBV19	TRBJ1-1	TGTGCCAGTAGTGGAACTGAAGCTTTCTTT	CASSGTEAFF
15	TRBD1	few	TRBV11-2	TRBJ2-5	TGTGCCAGCAGCTTTCGGGACAGGACCCAGGAGACCCAGTACTTC	CASSFRDRTQETQYF